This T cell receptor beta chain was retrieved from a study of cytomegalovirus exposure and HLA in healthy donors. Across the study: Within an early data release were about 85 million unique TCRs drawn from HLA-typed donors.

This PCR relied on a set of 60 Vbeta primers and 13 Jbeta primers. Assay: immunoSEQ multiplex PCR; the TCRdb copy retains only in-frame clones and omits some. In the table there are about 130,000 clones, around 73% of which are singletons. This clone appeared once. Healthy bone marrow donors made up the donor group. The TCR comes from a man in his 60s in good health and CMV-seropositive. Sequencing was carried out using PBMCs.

The CDR3 sequence: CASSESVRSNSPLHF. The CDR3 bases are TGCGCCAGCAGTGAGTCCGTACGATCGAATTCACCCCTCCACTTT. This chain links TRBV5-1 with TRBJ1-6; D remains ambiguous. This CDR3 has 15 residues. Trimming took off 5 bases at V and 7 bases at J, with 16 bases between the two ends. Germline V gene lookup returns CDR1 SGHRS and CDR2 YFSETQ.